One and the same sample provided the 26 T cell receptor beta chains below, sequenced in a study of Graves' ophthalmopathy and Graves' hyperthyroidism (dated by TCRdb to 2016 to 2019). The reads were generated on an Illumina HiSeq 2000. For repertoire sequencing, TCR beta CDR3 regions were amplified from RNA transcripts. The first round was an RT-PCR using HTBI primers with the Qiagen OneStep RT-PCR kit, and this first round was followed by a second-round multiplex PCR, then size selection and purification. TCRdb took the public reads, trimmed them with fastp at Q25, ran MiXCR for clone calling and kept in-frame beta chains. Every CDR3 protein is listed once, alongside the most common genes and DNA of its rows. Within this sample are approximately 160,000 distinct CDR3 sequences, with around two fifths of them counted one time only. The ten most abundant clones make up roughly 9% of the sample. The sample comprised peripheral blood. The receptors stem from a man younger than 45 with Graves' ophthalmopathy. Donor details come from another sample of the same person, matched by shared clones.

The J gene is TRBJ2-6, the V gene TRBV6-1; no reliable D call. V lost 6 bases, J lost 0 bases, and 9 bases lay in between. There are 15 residues in the CDR3. Germline CDR1 and CDR2: MNHNS and SASEGT. The CDR3 loop reads CASSGGNSGANVLTF. Here the CDR3 DNA reads TGTGCCAGCAGCGGCGGAAACTCTGGGGCCAACGTCCTGACTTTC.

V and J are TRBV6-2 or TRBV6-3 and TRBJ1-1; D is unresolved. This CDR3 spans 14 amino acids. The V gene lost 7 bases and the J gene lost 0 bases, with 12 bases spanning the gap. The germline gives CDR1 MNHEY, CDR2 SVGEGT. This CDR3 is CASIQSLVNTEAFF. The CDR3 nucleotides are TGTGCCAGCATCCAATCCCTGGTGAACACTGAAGCTTTCTTT.

This clonotype has a single count. The chain has TRBV19 and TRBJ2-5, with D perhaps TRBD2 (5 bases). CDR1 and CDR2 from the germline V gene are LNHDA and SQIVND (reference sequence). V was cut by 3 bases and J by 5 bases, with 10 bases left in between. The CDR3 has 13 amino acids. The CDR3 bases are TGTGCCAGTAGTATTCGGACTGGGGAGACCCAGTACTTC. Protein product: CASSIRTGETQYF.

This clonotype was observed many times. The chain couples TRBV19 to TRBJ2-7; 11 bases fit TRBD1. Germline CDR1 is LNHDA and CDR2 is SQIVND (reference sequence). The V and J ends lost 9 bases and 4 bases, in that order; junction bases with no gene match: 8. CDR3 length equals 14 residues. CDR3 residues: CASTPGTGGYEQYF. CDR3 coding DNA: TGTGCCAGCACCCCAGGGACAGGGGGTTACGAGCAGTACTTC. Filled out from reference TRBV19 and TRBJ2-7, the complete variable domain reads DGGITQSPKYLFRKEGQNVTLSCEQNLNHDAMYWYRQDPGQGLRLIYYSQIVNDFQKGDIAEGYSVSREKKESFPLTVTSAQKNPTAFYLCASTPGTGGYEQYFGPGTRLTVT.

In this sample, this clonotype turned up a few times. The chain carries TRBV20-1 and TRBJ2-7; maybe TRBD2 (5 bases). V gave up 1 base and J gave up 5 bases, with 15 bases separating them. The length of the CDR3 is 14 residues. Germline loops: CDR1 DFQATT, CDR2 SNEGSKA (reference sequence). The CDR3 is CSARGAGLPHEQYF. The CDR3 nucleotides are TGCAGTGCTAGAGGGGCGGGTTTACCCCACGAGCAGTACTTC.

V and J are TRBV9 and TRBJ2-7, with D hard to call. There are 13 residues in the CDR3. Germline V gene sequence: CDR1 SGDLS, CDR2 YYNGEE. The germline V and J ends were trimmed by 1 base and 2 bases, with 7 bases remaining between them. The CDR3 sequence is CASSVTPAYEQYF. The CDR3 bases are TGTGCCAGCAGCGTAACTCCTGCCTACGAGCAGTACTTC.

This clonotype is a singleton in its sample. The rearrangement joins TRBV12-3 or TRBV12-4 to TRBJ1-6; 7 bases are shared with TRBD1. V shed 3 bases and J 5 bases; nucleotides not matched to a gene: 4. The CDR3 spans 15 residues. Here the CDR3 reads CASSLTGTNNSPLHF. The CDR3 DNA sequence: TGTGCCAGCAGTTTGACAGGGACGAATAATTCACCCCTCCACTTT.

This sequence joins TRBV6-1 and TRBJ2-5; TRBD1 matches at 7 bases. The CDR3 extends over 15 amino acids. Unmatched junction bases numbered 6, after V lost 5 bases and J lost 0 bases. The germline V gene has CDR1 MNHNS and CDR2 SASEGT. The CDR3 DNA reads TGTGCCAGCAGTAAGGGACAGTTGTACCAAGAGACCCAGTACTTC. Translation: CASSKGQLYQETQYF.

This clonotype was counted at least ten times. The J gene is TRBJ2-7, the V gene TRBV20-1; 7 bases line up with TRBD1. This CDR3 region has 14 residues. V lost 1 base and J lost 3; bases outside the gene matches: 6. Germline lookup yields CDR1 DFQATT and CDR2 SNEGSKA (reference sequence). The CDR3 sequence is CSARGQGDYYEQYF. The CDR3 DNA reads as TGCAGTGCTAGAGGACAGGGAGACTACTACGAGCAGTACTTC.

The chain employs TRBV20-1 and TRBJ1-5, with unresolved D. The CDR3 is 14 residues long. V gave up 1 base and J gave up 6 bases, with 13 bases separating them. The V gene's germline CDR1 is DFQATT and CDR2 SNEGSKA (reference sequence). CDR3 in amino acids: CSARGKVGGQPQHF. The CDR3 DNA reads as TGCAGTGCTAGAGGGAAGGTGGGTGGTCAGCCCCAGCATTTT.

This rearrangement joins TRBV6-1 to TRBJ1-1; TRBD1 aligns across 7 bases. CDR1 is MNHNS, CDR2 SASEGT, per germline. Trimming took 4 bases from V and 9 from J; bases not matched to a gene: 8. The length of the CDR3 is 13 residues. The CDR3 loop is CASSGRTGAQAFF. Here the CDR3 DNA reads TGTGCCAGCAGTGGTCGGACAGGAGCTCAAGCTTTCTTT.

The CDR3 protein is CAWSVGYSNQPQHF. The CDR3 region has the DNA TGTGCCTGGAGTGTAGGGTATAGCAATCAGCCCCAGCATTTT. The gene calls are TRBV30 and TRBJ1-5; D ambiguous. Trimming shortened V by 0 bases and J by 0 bases, and 6 bases separated the two germline ends. The germline V gene encodes CDR1 GTSNPN and CDR2 SVGIG (reference sequence). This CDR3 is built from 14 residues.

This clonotype showed up many times. This rearrangement joins TRBV20-1 to TRBJ1-1, with no clear D. Trimming removed 0 bases from V and 3 bases from J, with 14 bases in between. This CDR3 region has 15 residues. Germline V gene lookup returns CDR1 DFQATT and CDR2 SNEGSKA (reference sequence). DNA for the CDR3: TGCAGTGCTAGAGAGGGAACGGGGTGGGACACTGAAGCTTTCTTT. It specifies CSAREGTGWDTEAFF.

The rearrangement links TRBV6-2 or TRBV6-3 to TRBJ2-2; possibly TRBD2 for D (6 bases). The CDR3 runs 15 residues. Trimming cost V 2 bases and J 6 bases, with 13 bases left between them. Germline loops: CDR1 MNHEY, CDR2 SVGEGT. CDR3 loop: CASSYEAGLPGELFF. The CDR3 DNA is TGTGCCAGCAGTTACGAGGCGGGACTCCCCGGGGAGCTGTTTTTT.

This sequence joins TRBV11-2 and TRBJ2-7; tentatively, D is TRBD2 (5 bases). There are 17 residues in the CDR3. Trimming cost V 2 bases and J 0 bases, with 17 bases left between them. CDR1 and CDR2 from the germline V gene are SGHAT and FQNNGV. CDR3 protein: CASSLRVGGPISYEQYF. The CDR3 coding sequence is TGTGCCAGCAGCTTACGAGTCGGCGGGCCGATCTCCTACGAGCAGTACTTC.

The chain's CDR3 is CASSYRGQGSSQPQHF. The CDR3 DNA reads as TGTGCCAGCAGTTACCGCGGACAGGGCTCCTCACAGCCCCAGCATTTT. This chain links TRBV6-5 with TRBJ1-5, with 8 bases matching TRBD1. The CDR3 is 16 amino acids. The germline gives CDR1 MNHEY, CDR2 SVGAGI. V gave up 2 bases and J gave up 7 bases; unmatched junction bases: 10.

This clonotype was seen at least ten times. The V call is TRBV6-5, the J call TRBJ2-2, with D perhaps TRBD2 (7 bases). The V and J ends lost 6 bases and 5 bases respectively, with 10 bases between them. CDR1 and CDR2 from the germline V gene are MNHEY and SVGAGI. This CDR3 is built from 13 residues. The CDR3 nucleotides are TGTGCCAGCAGGGGGGGGGCGACCGGGGAGCTGTTTTTT. It yields the protein CASRGGATGELFF.

Points on this clonotype: A much larger clone is a single base away; this may be a read error. The rearrangement links TRBV9 to TRBJ2-7, with TRBD1 matching over 7 bases. This CDR3 has 13 residues. Germline CDR1 is SGDLS and CDR2 is YYNGEE. V gave up 3 bases and J gave up 2 bases; unmatched junction bases: 2. The CDR3 DNA sequence: TGTGCCAGCAGCGGGGACAGAACCTACGAGCAGTACTTC. Translation gives CASSGDRTYEQYF.

The chain carries TRBV7-6 and TRBJ1-1; D may be TRBD1 (5 bases). The CDR3 has 13 amino acids. Germline V CDR1 and CDR2: SGHVS, FNYEAQ. Between the trimmed V and J ends, which lost 1 base and 3 bases, there was a span of 6 bases. CDR3 amino acids: CASSLEQDTEAFF. Written as DNA, the CDR3 is TGTGCCAGCAGCTTAGAACAGGACACTGAAGCTTTCTTT.

This clonotype was seen at least ten times. The chain joins TRBV5-6 to TRBJ2-7, with D tentatively TRBD1 (6 bases). CDR3 length: 15 amino acids. The germline V gene encodes CDR1 SGHDT and CDR2 YYEEEE. Trimming removed 0 bases at V and 3 bases at J, with 13 bases between. This CDR3 is CASSLGQGRIYEQYF. Written as DNA, the CDR3 is TGTGCCAGCAGCTTGGGCCAGGGGAGAATCTACGAGCAGTACTTC.

This clonotype was seen repeatedly, ten times or more. This CDR3 is CASSLAGGDGYTF. CDR3 DNA: TGCGCCAGCAGCTTGGCGGGGGGCGATGGCTACACCTTC. The V call is TRBV5-1, the J call TRBJ1-2, with D possibly TRBD1 on 6 matching bases. Germline CDR1 reads SGHRS; CDR2 reads YFSETQ. Trimming pared 0 bases from V and 6 bases from J, leaving 9 bases between. The CDR3 covers 13 residues.

CDR3 in amino acids: CASSLGTPAYEQYF. CDR3 sequence (DNA): TGTGCCAGCAGTTTAGGAACTCCAGCCTACGAGCAGTACTTC. The chain recombines TRBV28 with TRBJ2-7; D is uncertain. Trimming cost V 2 bases and J 2 bases, with 10 bases left between them. Germline CDR1 reads MDHEN; CDR2 reads SYDVKM. This CDR3 is built from 14 residues.

This sequence joins TRBV6-2 or TRBV6-3 and TRBJ2-7; unclear D gene. Germline CDR1 and CDR2: MNHEY and SVGEGT. Trimming shortened V by 7 bases and J by 1 base, and 5 bases separated the two germline ends. This CDR3 spans 11 amino acids. CDR3 region: CASTESYEQYF. The DNA for the CDR3 is TGTGCCAGCACCGAATCCTACGAGCAGTACTTC.

The J gene is TRBJ1-2, the V gene TRBV6-5; D is unresolved. With 2 bases removed from V and 8 bases from J, the gap between germline ends came to 18 bases. Germline assignment: CDR1 MNHEY and CDR2 SVGAGI. The CDR3 runs 15 residues. CDR3 nucleotide sequence: TGTGCCAGCAGTTACAACGGCAGCAAAAGAAGGGGCTACACCTTC. Translating gives CASSYNGSKRRGYTF.

The chain carries TRBV28 and TRBJ2-7; D ambiguous. This CDR3 has 15 residues. Trimming removed 8 bases from V and 5 bases from J, with 22 bases in between. CDR1 is MDHEN, CDR2 SYDVKM, per germline. The CDR3 is CASVRRLGFTHEQYF. The CDR3 DNA reads TGTGCCAGCGTCAGGAGACTCGGATTTACCCACGAGCAGTACTTC.

This chain connects TRBV6-2 or TRBV6-3 to TRBJ2-5; maybe TRBD2 (6 bases). In germline, CDR1 is MNHEY, CDR2 SVGEGT. Between the trimmed V and J ends, which lost 4 bases and 3 bases, there was a span of 15 bases. The CDR3 runs 15 residues. CDR3 in DNA: TGTGCCAGCAGTTTGGGACTTCTACTAAAAGAGACCCAGTACTTC. Translation: CASSLGLLLKETQYF.